The 20 T cell receptor beta chains in this list originate from one sample, sequenced in a study of blood T cell repertoires in COVID-19. The data were produced by immunoSEQ multiplex PCR, yet TCRdb's version contains in-frame clones alone and is incomplete. The table shows 150,000 to 200,000 clones, with 80% to 90% occurring only once. What was sequenced was peripheral blood. The receptors shown here come from a woman over 75 with acute or convalescent COVID-19.

V gene TRBV7-9 combines with J gene TRBJ1-5; 9 nucleotides agree with TRBD1. Germline loops: CDR1 SEHNR, CDR2 FQNEAQ (reference sequence). The CDR3 is made up of 16 amino acids. The junction had 6 bases not matched to a gene; V was cut back by 3 bases and J by 3 bases. As DNA, the CDR3 is TGTGCCAGCAGCTTTGACAGGGGGGCATTCAATCAGCCCCAGCATTTT. This translates into CASSFDRGAFNQPQHF. Based on the CDR3 plus reference TRBV7-9 and TRBJ1-5, the full variable domain is DTGVSQNPRHKITKRGQNVTFRCDPISEHNRLYWYRQTLGQGPEFLTYFQNEAQLEKSRLLSDRFSAERPKGSFSTLEIQRTEQGDSAMYLCASSFDRGAFNQPQHFGDGTRLSIL.

V gene TRBV10-3 combines with J gene TRBJ1-1, with 7 bases lining up with TRBD1. The germline V gene has CDR1 ENHRY and CDR2 SYGVKD. The CDR3 totals 14 residues. V gave up 11 bases and J gave up 0 bases; unmatched junction bases: 9. CDR3 protein: CASRDGTVNTEAFF. CDR3 DNA: TGTGCCTCCAGGGACGGGACAGTGAACACTGAAGCTTTCTTT.

The J gene is TRBJ1-2, the V gene TRBV18; 10 bases agree with TRBD1. Trimming at V came to 2 bases and at J to 5 bases, leaving 2 bases not matched to a gene. Germline lookup yields CDR1 KGHSH and CDR2 LQKENI. This CDR3 region has 14 residues. The CDR3 DNA follows: TGTGCCAGCTCACCAACGGGACAGGGGTATGGCTACACCTTC. Its protein is CASSPTGQGYGYTF.

The chain recombines TRBV14 with TRBJ2-2; 8 bases align to TRBD2. The CDR3 is made up of 15 amino acids. Trimming removed 6 bases from V and 6 bases from J; junction bases left unmatched: 9. CDR1 and CDR2 (germline): SGHDN, FVKESK. Here the CDR3 reads CASSRGSGRAGELFF. CDR3 nucleotides: TGTGCCAGCAGTCGGGGGAGCGGGAGAGCCGGGGAGCTGTTTTTT.

This chain connects TRBV5-4 to TRBJ2-7; D is perhaps TRBD1 (5 bases). This CDR3 spans 13 amino acids. Between the trimmed V and J ends, which lost 3 bases and 3 bases, there was a span of 10 bases. CDR1 is SGHNT and CDR2 is YYREEE in the germline V gene (reference sequence). In nucleotides, the CDR3 is TGTGCCAGCAGCTCCAGGGTAGACTACGAGCAGTACTTC. Amino acids: CASSSRVDYEQYF.

The chain couples TRBV5-4 to TRBJ1-2; the D gene is possibly TRBD1 (5 bases). Germline assignment: CDR1 SGHNT and CDR2 YYREEE (reference sequence). V gave up 2 bases and J gave up 5 bases, with 19 bases separating them. The CDR3 is made up of 16 amino acids. As DNA, the CDR3 is TGTGCCAGCAGCTTTGCCTCAGGGAACCTAAAGTATGGCTACACCTTC. Its translation is CASSFASGNLKYGYTF.

V gene TRBV7-2 combines with J gene TRBJ1-1, with 10 bases fitting TRBD1. The CDR3 consists of 16 residues. Germline loops: CDR1 SGHTA, CDR2 FQGNSA. With 1 base clipped from V and 0 bases from J, the junction kept 2 bases outside the gene matches. In nucleotides, the CDR3 is TGTGCCAGCAGCTTAGAGACAGGGGGCATGAACACTGAAGCTTTCTTT. It specifies CASSLETGGMNTEAFF.

This chain links TRBV6-5 with TRBJ2-3; a weak D match, TRBD1 (6 bases). CDR1 and CDR2 (germline): MNHEY, SVGAGI. The V end lost 6 bases, the J end lost 5 bases, and 12 bases lay between the germline ends. This CDR3 is 13 amino acids long. The CDR3 protein is CASRLGAGDTQYF. In DNA, the CDR3 is TGTGCCAGCAGATTGGGGGCGGGAGATACGCAGTATTTT.

The V gene is TRBV3-1 (or the pseudogene TRBV3-2), the J gene TRBJ1-2, with D maybe TRBD1 (6 bases). CDR1 is LGHDT, CDR2 YNNKEL, per germline (reference sequence). V was trimmed by 1 base and J by 0 bases, leaving 18 bases between them. This CDR3 is built from 18 residues. The CDR3: CASSQGTYRTEANYGYTF. The CDR3 DNA is TGTGCCAGCAGCCAAGGTACATATAGGACAGAGGCTAACTATGGCTACACCTTC.

The chain couples TRBV7-8 to TRBJ2-7; a possible D gene is TRBD1 (5 bases). CDR1 SGHVS and CDR2 FQNEAQ come from the germline V gene. The V end lost 2 bases, the J end lost 6 bases, and 8 bases lay between the germline ends. There are 12 residues in the CDR3. The CDR3 loop reads CASSLNRGEQYF. The CDR3 DNA reads as TGTGCCAGCAGCTTAAATAGGGGCGAGCAGTACTTC.

The chain is built from TRBV12-3 or TRBV12-4 and TRBJ2-7, with 9 bases aligning to TRBD2. CDR3 length equals 13 residues. V trimming: 10 bases; J trimming: 6 bases; junction bases outside the gene matches: 10. In DNA form, the CDR3 reads TGTGCCACCCGGCGGGCGGGAGGGGTCGAGCAGTACTTC. Amino acids: CATRRAGGVEQYF.

The chain carries TRBV24-1 and TRBJ2-5; the match to TRBD2 covers 7 bases. CDR1 KGHDR and CDR2 SFDVKD come from the germline V gene. The V gene end was trimmed by 4 bases and the J gene end by 2 bases; junction bases not matched to a gene: 9. This CDR3 contains 16 residues. CDR3 amino acids: CATSEIGAGIQETQYF. For the CDR3, the DNA is TGTGCCACCAGTGAGATCGGAGCGGGGATACAAGAGACCCAGTACTTC.

This rearrangement joins TRBV12-3 or TRBV12-4 to TRBJ1-2; D not resolved. V shed 1 base and J shed 8 bases, with 11 bases lying between them. The CDR3 is 13 amino acids. CDR3 DNA: TGTGCCAGCAGTTTAGGGAGCCCTTGGGGCTACACCTTC. This translates into CASSLGSPWGYTF.

The chain uses TRBV19 and TRBJ1-6; D remains ambiguous. The CDR3 covers 12 residues. Trimming took 6 bases from V and 9 from J, leaving 9 bases between them. Per germline, CDR1 LNHDA and CDR2 SQIVND (reference sequence). This CDR3 is CASSLGVSPLHF. CDR3 bases: TGTGCCAGTAGCCTCGGTGTTTCACCCCTCCACTTT.

V usage is TRBV18 and J usage is TRBJ1-4; TRBD1 aligns across 7 bases. This CDR3 region has 14 residues. V lost 4 bases and J lost 5; bases outside the gene matches: 4. CDR1 and CDR2 from the germline V gene are KGHSH and LQKENI. CDR3 amino acids: CASSQGQRNEKLFF. In DNA form, the CDR3 reads TGTGCCAGCTCACAGGGACAGCGCAATGAAAAACTGTTTTTT.

The rearrangement joins TRBV7-9 to TRBJ1-2; D may be TRBD1 (6 bases). V gave up 3 bases and J gave up 8 bases, with 19 bases separating them. Germline lookup yields CDR1 SEHNR and CDR2 FQNEAQ (reference sequence). There are 15 residues in the CDR3. The CDR3 DNA sequence: TGTGCCAGCAGCTTCGCACAGGGAAGTAACAACGGCTACACCTTC. Translated, it gives CASSFAQGSNNGYTF.

This clone was counted between two and nine times. The chain carries TRBV5-1 and TRBJ1-1; D is undetermined. The germline V gene encodes CDR1 SGHRS and CDR2 YFSETQ. The V end was cut by 3 bases, the J end by 0 bases, with 6 bases between. CDR3 length: 13 amino acids. The CDR3 loop reads CASSSQLNTEAFF. In DNA, the CDR3 is TGCGCCAGCAGCTCACAGCTGAACACTGAAGCTTTCTTT.

V is TRBV27 and J is TRBJ2-7; D perhaps matches TRBD2 (6 bases). CDR1 is MNHEY, CDR2 SMNVEV, per germline (reference sequence). V lost 6 bases, J lost 0 bases, and 15 bases lay in between. The CDR3 covers 15 residues. This chain's CDR3 is CASRLGTLSSYEQYF. The CDR3 DNA sequence: TGTGCCAGCAGGCTAGGGACTTTGAGCTCCTACGAGCAGTACTTC.

V and J are TRBV6-2 or TRBV6-3 and TRBJ2-7; TRBD1 aligns across 10 bases. With 2 bases clipped from V and 6 bases from J, the junction kept 4 bases outside the gene matches. The CDR3 has 14 amino acids. Germline assignment: CDR1 MNHEY and CDR2 SVGEGT. The DNA of the CDR3 is TGTGCCAGCAGTTACCCGGGACAGGGGACCGAGCAGTACTTC. Residues: CASSYPGQGTEQYF.

This clone showed up just a few times. This sequence joins TRBV19 and TRBJ2-1, with D unclear. From germline, CDR1 is LNHDA and CDR2 SQIVND (reference sequence). V dropped 2 bases and J dropped 3 bases, with 8 bases sitting between them. CDR3 length equals 14 residues. The CDR3: CASSIFARYNEQFF. CDR3 in DNA: TGTGCCAGTAGTATATTCGCGCGCTACAATGAGCAGTTCTTC.